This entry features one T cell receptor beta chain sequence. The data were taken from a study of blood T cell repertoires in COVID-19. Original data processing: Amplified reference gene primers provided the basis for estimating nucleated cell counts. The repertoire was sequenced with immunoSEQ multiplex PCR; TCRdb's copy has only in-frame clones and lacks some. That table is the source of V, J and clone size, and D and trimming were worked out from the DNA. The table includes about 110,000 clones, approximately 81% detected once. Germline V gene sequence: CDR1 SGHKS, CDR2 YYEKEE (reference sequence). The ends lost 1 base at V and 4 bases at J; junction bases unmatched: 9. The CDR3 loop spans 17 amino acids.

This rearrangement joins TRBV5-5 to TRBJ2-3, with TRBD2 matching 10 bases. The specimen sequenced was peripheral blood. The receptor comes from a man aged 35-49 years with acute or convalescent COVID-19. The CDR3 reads CASSLIVGSGRADTQYF. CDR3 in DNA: TGTGCCAGCAGCTTGATAGTAGGAAGCGGGAGGGCAGATACGCAGTATTTT.